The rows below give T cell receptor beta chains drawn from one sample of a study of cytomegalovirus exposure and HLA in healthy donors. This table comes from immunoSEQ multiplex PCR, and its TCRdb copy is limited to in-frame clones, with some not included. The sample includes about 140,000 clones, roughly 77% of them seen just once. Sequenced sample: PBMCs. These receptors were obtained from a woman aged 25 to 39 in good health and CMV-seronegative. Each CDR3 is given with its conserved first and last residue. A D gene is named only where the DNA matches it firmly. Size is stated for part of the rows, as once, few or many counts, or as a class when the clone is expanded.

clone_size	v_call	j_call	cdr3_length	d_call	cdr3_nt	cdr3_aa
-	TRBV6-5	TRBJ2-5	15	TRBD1	TGTGCCAGCATGGACAGGGTCGACGTCTCCGGGACCCAGTACTTC	CASMDRVDVSGTQYF
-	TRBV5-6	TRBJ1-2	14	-	TGTGCCAGCAGCTTGTTCAGTCCGAACTATGGCTACACCTTC	CASSLFSPNYGYTF
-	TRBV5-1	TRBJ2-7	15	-	TGCGCCAGCAGCTTGGGAGGGTCAGGCGACTACGAGCAGTACTTC	CASSLGGSGDYEQYF
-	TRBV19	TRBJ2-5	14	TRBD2	TGTGCCAGTAGTATAGTTGGGGGGGAAGAGACCCAGTACTTC	CASSIVGGEETQYF
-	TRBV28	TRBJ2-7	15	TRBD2	TGTGCCAGCACCTTAACTAGCGGGCCGGCTTACGAGCAGTACTTC	CASTLTSGPAYEQYF
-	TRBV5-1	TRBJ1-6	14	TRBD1	TGCGCCAGCAGCCAAGGGACAGTTAATTCACCCCTCCACTTT	CASSQGTVNSPLHF
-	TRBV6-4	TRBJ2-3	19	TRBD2	TGTGCCAGCAGTGATGCGGACCCCACAGCGGGAGGGGGCACCGGTACGCAGTATTTT	CASSDADPTAGGGTGTQYF
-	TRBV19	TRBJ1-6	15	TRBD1	TGTGCCAGTAGCCGTGGGACAGGGAGTAATTCACCCCTCCACTTT	CASSRGTGSNSPLHF
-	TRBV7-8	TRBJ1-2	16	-	TGTGCCAGCAGCTTACCGACAGTCCCTGGGGACTATGGCTACACCTTC	CASSLPTVPGDYGYTF
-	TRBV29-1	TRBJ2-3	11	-	TGCAGCGTTTTACAGCCAGATACGCAGTATTTT	CSVLQPDTQYF
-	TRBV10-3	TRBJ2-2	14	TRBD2	TGTGCCATCTCTAGCGGGGGGAACACCGGGGAGCTGTTTTTT	CAISSGGNTGELFF
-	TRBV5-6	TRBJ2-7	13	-	TGTGCCAGCAGCTTGTCACGGGGAGGAGAGCAGTACTTC	CASSLSRGGEQYF
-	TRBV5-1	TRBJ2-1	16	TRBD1	TGCGCCAGCAGCTTGAGGGGGACAGGGAATTTGAATGAGCAGTTCTTC	CASSLRGTGNLNEQFF
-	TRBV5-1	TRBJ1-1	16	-	TGCGCCAGCAGCTTGGTTCGCATGGGACTGAACACTGAGGCTTTCTTT	CASSLVRMGLNTEAFF
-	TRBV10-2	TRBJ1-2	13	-	TGCGCCAGCAGCGGACAGCTTGATTATGGCTACACCTTC	CASSGQLDYGYTF
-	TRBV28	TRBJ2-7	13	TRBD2	TGTGCCACCGCCGGGGGGGCTCCCTACGAGCAGTACTTC	CATAGGAPYEQYF
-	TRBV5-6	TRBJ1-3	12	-	TGTGCCAGCACCCTGAGTGGAAACACCATATATTTT	CASTLSGNTIYF
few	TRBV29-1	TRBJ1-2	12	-	TGCAGCGTTGTCGGGGATGGCTATGGCTACACCTTC	CSVVGDGYGYTF
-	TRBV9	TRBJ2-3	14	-	TGTGCCAGCAGCGTAGCTGGGGCGACAGATACGCAGTATTTT	CASSVAGATDTQYF